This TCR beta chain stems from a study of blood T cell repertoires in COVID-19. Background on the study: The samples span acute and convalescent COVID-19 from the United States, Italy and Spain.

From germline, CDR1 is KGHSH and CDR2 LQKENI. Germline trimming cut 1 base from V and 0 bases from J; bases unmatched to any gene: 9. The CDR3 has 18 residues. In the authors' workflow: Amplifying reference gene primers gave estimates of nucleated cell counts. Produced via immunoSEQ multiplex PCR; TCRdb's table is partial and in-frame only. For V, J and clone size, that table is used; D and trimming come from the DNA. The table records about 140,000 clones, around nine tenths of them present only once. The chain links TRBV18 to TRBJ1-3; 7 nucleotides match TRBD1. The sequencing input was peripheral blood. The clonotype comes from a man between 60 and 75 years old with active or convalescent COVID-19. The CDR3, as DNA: TGTGCCAGCTCACCACTCGCTGGACAGGCAACCTCTGGAAACACCATATATTTT. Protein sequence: CASSPLAGQATSGNTIYF. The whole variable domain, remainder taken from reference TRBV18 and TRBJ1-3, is NAGVMQNPRHLVRRRGQEARLRCSPMKGHSHVYWYRQLPEEGLKFMVYLQKENIIDESGMPKERFSAEFPKEGPSILRIQQVVRGDSAAYFCASSPLAGQATSGNTIYFGEGSWLTVV.